The clone carrying this T cell receptor beta chain is a singleton in its sample. This entry belongs to a study of blood T cell repertoires in COVID-19. Study-level background: T cells, B-cell-depleted T cells, or PBMCs supplied cDNA or gDNA.

Donors in Cohort 3 counted as recovered after two negative PCRs, clearance, or symptom resolution. In the original processing: Counts of nucleated cells, estimated from reference gene primer amplification, were obtained. The protocol was immunoSEQ multiplex PCR, while the TCRdb copy is restricted to in-frame clones and leaves out a portion. V, J and clone size are taken as reported in that table, and D and trimming were inferred from the DNA itself. The sample holds 350,000 to 400,000 clones; 80% to 90% are singletons and the top ten take 1%. The CDR3 is 16 residues long. Looked up from germline, CDR1 is MNHEY and CDR2 is SMNVEV (reference sequence). V was clipped by 5 bases and J by 5 bases; unmatched bases: 12.

The sample taken for sequencing was PBMCs or T cells enriched from blood (not recorded which). J is TRBJ2-5 and V is TRBV27; 9 nucleotides agree with TRBD1. The receptor was derived from a man younger than 35 who had recovered from COVID-19. CDR3 protein: CASSPRDRVWGETQYF. The CDR3 DNA reads as TGTGCCAGCAGTCCACGGGACAGGGTATGGGGTGAGACCCAGTACTTC.